Here is one T cell receptor beta chain with its context. The germline CDR1 and CDR2 sequences are PRHDT and FYEKMQ (reference sequence). CDR3 length: 14 amino acids. V gave up 5 bases and J gave up 4 bases, with 14 bases separating them. This entry belongs to a study of blood T cell repertoires in COVID-19. Across the study: The United States, Italy and Spain provided the acute and convalescent COVID-19 samples. PBMCs, B-cell-depleted T cells, or T cells were the source of the cDNA or gDNA that made up the material.

As handled by the study authors: From reference gene primer amplification, estimates of nucleated cell counts were derived. Clones were sequenced by immunoSEQ multiplex PCR, and TCRdb holds only the in-frame ones, with some missing. The DNA was the basis for D and trimming; V, J and clone size are from that table. The table includes about 220,000 clones, approximately 81% detected once. The chain carries TRBV13 and TRBJ2-5; a possible D gene is TRBD2 (6 bases). Sequenced sample: peripheral blood. The clonotype originates from a man aged 25-45 years with active or convalescent COVID-19. The chain's CDR3 is CASSREFPPETQYF. CDR3 sequence (DNA): TGTGCCAGCAGCCGGGAGTTTCCGCCAGAGACCCAGTACTTC.